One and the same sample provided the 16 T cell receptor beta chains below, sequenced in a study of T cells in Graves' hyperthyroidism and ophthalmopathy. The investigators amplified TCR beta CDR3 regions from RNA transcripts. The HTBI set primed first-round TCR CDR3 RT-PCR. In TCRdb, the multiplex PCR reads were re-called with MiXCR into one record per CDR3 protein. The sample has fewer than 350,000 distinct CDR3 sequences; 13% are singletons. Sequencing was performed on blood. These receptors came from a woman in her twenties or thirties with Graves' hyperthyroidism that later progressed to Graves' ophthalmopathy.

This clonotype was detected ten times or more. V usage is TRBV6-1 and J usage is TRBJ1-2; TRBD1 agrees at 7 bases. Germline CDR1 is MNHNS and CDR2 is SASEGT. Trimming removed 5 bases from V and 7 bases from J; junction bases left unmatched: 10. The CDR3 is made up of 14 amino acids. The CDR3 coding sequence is TGTGCCAGCAGTCGGTCCAGACAGGGAGGTGGCTACACCTTC. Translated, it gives CASSRSRQGGGYTF.

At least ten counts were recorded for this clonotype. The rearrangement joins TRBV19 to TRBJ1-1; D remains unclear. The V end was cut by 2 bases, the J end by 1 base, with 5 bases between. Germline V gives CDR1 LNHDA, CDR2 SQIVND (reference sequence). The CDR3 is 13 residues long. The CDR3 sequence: CASSILGNTEAFF. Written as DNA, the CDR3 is TGTGCCAGTAGTATACTGGGGAACACTGAAGCTTTCTTT.

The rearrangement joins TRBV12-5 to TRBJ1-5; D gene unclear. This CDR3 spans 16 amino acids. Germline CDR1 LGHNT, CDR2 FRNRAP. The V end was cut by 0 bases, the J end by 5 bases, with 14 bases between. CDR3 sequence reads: CASGLVPKRLYQPQHF. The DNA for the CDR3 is TGTGCTAGTGGTTTGGTACCCAAGAGGCTCTATCAGCCCCAGCATTTT. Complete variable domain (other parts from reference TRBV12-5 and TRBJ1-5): DARVTQTPRHKVTEMGQEVTMRCQPILGHNTVFWYRQTMMQGLELLAYFRNRAPLDDSGMPKDRFSAEMPDATLATLKIQPSEPRDSAVYFCASGLVPKRLYQPQHFGDGTRLSIL.

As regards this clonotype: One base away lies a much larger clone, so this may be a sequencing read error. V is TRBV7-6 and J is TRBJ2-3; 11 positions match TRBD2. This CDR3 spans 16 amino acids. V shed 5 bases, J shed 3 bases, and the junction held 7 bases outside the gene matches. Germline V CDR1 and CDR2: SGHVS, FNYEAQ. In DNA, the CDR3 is TGTGCCAGCAGCCACGTGGCTAGCGGGAGGACAGATACGCAGTATTTT. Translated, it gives CASSHVASGRTDTQYF.

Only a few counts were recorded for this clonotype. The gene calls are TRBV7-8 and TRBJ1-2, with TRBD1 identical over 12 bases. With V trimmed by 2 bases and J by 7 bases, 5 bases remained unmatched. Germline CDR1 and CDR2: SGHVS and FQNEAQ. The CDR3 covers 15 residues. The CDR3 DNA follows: TGTGCCAGCAGCTTACCGGGACAGGGGGCAGGTGGCTACACCTTC. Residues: CASSLPGQGAGGYTF.

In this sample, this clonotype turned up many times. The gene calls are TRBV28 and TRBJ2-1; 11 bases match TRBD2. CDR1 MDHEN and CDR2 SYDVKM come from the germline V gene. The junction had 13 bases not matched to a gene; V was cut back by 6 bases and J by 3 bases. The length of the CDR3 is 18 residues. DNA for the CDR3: TGTGCCAGCAGCTCACTGGGACTAGCGGATAATTACTACAATGAGCAGTTCTTC. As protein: CASSSLGLADNYYNEQFF.

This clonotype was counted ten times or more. The CDR3 DNA reads TGTGCCAGCAGCTTAACGGGCTCTTTCAATGAGCAGTTCTTC. Protein: CASSLTGSFNEQFF. This chain uses TRBV7-3 with TRBJ2-1; D gene ambiguous. Germline lookup yields CDR1 SGHTA and CDR2 FQGTGA. V lost 0 bases and J 6 bases, leaving 9 bases between the germline ends. The CDR3 is 14 residues long. The variable domain in full, completed from reference TRBV7-3 and TRBJ2-1, reads GAGVSQTPSNKVTEKGKYVELRCDPISGHTALYWYRQSLGQGPEFLIYFQGTGAADDSGLPNDRFFAVRPEGSVSTLKIQRTERGDSAVYLCASSLTGSFNEQFFGPGTRLTVL.

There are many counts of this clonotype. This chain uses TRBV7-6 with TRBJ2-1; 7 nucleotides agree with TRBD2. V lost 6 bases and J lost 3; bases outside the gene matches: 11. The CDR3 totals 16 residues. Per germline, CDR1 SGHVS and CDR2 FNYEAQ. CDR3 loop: CASSRTSSVGYNEQFF. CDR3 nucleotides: TGTGCCAGCAGTAGGACTAGTTCGGTAGGCTACAATGAGCAGTTCTTC.

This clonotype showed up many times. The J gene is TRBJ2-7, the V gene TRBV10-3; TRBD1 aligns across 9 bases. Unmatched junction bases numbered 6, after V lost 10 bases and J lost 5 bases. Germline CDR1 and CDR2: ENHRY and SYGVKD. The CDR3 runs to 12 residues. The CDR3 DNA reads TGTGCCACGTACAGGGGGCTCGACGAGCAGTACTTC. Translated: CATYRGLDEQYF.

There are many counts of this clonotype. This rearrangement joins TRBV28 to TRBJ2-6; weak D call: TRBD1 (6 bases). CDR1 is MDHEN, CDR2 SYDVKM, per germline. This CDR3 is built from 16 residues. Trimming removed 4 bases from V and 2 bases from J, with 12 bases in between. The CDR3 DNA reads TGTGCCAGCAGTTGGGACAACTTAGCTGGGGCCAACGTCCTGACTTTC. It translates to CASSWDNLAGANVLTF.

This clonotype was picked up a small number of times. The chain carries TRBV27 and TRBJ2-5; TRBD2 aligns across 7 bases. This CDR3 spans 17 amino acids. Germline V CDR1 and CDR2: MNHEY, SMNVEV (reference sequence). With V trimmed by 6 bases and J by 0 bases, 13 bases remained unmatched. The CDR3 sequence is CASSSYYGGSDQETQYF. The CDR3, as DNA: TGTGCCAGCAGCTCTTATTATGGCGGGAGCGACCAAGAGACCCAGTACTTC.

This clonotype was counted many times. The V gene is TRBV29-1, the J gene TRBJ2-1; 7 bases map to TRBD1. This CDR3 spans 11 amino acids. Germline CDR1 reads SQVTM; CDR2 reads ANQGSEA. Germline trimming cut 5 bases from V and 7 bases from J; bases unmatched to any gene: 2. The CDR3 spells CSVPQGNEQFF. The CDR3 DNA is TGCAGCGTTCCACAGGGGAATGAGCAGTTCTTC.

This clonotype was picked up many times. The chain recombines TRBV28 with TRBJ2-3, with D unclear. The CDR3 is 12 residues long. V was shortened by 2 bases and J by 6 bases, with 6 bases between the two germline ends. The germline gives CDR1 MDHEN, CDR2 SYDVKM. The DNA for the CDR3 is TGTGCCAGCAGTTTAGGGGTGGATACGCAGTATTTT. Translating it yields CASSLGVDTQYF.

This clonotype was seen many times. The CDR3 reads CASSYPGLAGGEPGELFF. DNA of the CDR3: TGTGCCAGCAGTTACCCCGGACTAGCGGGAGGTGAACCCGGGGAGCTGTTTTTT. The chain combines TRBV6-2 or TRBV6-3 with TRBJ2-2; 14 nucleotides line up with TRBD2. V lost 2 bases to trimming and J lost 6 bases; unmatched junction nucleotides: 8. This CDR3 comprises 18 residues. Germline CDR1 and CDR2: MNHEY and SVGEGT.

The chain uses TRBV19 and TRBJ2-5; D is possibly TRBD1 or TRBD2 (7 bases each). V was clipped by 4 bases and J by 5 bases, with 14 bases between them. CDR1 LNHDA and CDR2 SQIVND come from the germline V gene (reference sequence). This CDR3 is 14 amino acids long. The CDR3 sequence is CASSRGGQRETQYF. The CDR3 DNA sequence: TGTGCCAGTAGTAGGGGGGGACAGCGGGAGACCCAGTACTTC. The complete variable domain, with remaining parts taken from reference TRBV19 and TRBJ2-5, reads DGGITQSPKYLFRKEGQNVTLSCEQNLNHDAMYWYRQDPGQGLRLIYYSQIVNDFQKGDIAEGYSVSREKKESFPLTVTSAQKNPTAFYLCASSRGGQRETQYFGPGTRLLVL.

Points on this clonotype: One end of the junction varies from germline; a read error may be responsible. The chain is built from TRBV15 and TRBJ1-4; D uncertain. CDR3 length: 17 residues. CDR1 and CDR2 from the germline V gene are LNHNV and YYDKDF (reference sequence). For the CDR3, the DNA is TGTGTCACCAGCAGTCGATACAGCCTCCGAGATAATGAAAAACTGTTTTTT. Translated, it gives CVTSSRYSLRDNEKLFF.